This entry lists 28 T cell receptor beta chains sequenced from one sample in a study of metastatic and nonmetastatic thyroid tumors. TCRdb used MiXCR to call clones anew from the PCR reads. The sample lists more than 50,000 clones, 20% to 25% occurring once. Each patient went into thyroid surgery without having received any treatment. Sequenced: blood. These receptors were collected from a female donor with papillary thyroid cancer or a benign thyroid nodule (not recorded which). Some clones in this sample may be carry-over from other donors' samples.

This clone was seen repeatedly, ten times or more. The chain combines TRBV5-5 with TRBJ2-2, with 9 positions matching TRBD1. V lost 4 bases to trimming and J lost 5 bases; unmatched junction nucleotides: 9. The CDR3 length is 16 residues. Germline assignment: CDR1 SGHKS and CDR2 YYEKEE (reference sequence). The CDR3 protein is CASSPPGQGPTGELFF. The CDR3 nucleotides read TGTGCCAGCAGCCCACCGGGACAGGGCCCAACCGGGGAGCTGTTTTTT.

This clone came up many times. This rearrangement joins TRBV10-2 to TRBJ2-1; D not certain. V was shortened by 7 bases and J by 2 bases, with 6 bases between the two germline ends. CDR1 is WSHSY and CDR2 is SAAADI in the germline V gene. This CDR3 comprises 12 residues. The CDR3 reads CASTATYNEQFF. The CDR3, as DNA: TGCGCCAGCACTGCGACCTACAATGAGCAGTTCTTC.

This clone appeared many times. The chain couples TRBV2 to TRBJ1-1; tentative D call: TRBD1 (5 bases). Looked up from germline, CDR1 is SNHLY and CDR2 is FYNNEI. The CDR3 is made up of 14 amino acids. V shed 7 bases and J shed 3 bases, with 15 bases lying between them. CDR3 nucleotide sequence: TGTGCCAGCACCGAACGCGGAGGGGACACTGAAGCTTTCTTT. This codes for CASTERGGDTEAFF.

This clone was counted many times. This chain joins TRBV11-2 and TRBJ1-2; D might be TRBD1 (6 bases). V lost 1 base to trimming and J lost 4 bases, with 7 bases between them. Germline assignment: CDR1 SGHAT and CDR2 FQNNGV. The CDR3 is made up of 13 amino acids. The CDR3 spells CASSLGGGYGYTF. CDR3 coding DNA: TGTGCCAGCAGCTTAGGAGGGGGCTATGGCTACACCTTC.

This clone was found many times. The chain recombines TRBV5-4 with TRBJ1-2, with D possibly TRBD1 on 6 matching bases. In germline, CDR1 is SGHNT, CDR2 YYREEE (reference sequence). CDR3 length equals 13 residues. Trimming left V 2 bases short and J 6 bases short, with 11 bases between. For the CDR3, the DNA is TGTGCCAGCAGCTTCAACAGGGTGGATGGCTACACCTTC. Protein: CASSFNRVDGYTF.

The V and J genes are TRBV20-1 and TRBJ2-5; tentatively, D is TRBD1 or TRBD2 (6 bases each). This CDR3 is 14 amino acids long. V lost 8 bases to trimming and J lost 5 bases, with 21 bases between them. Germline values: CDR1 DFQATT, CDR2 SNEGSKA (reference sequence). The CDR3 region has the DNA TGCAGTTCTGCTGAACTAGCTGACAGGGAGACCCAGTACTTC. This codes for CSSAELADRETQYF.

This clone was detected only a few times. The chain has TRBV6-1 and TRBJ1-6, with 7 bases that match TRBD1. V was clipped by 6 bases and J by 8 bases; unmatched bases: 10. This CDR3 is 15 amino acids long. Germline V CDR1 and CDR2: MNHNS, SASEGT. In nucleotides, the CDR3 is TGTGCCAGCAGCCAACAGACAGGGTCGGATTCACCCCTCCACTTT. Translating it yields CASSQQTGSDSPLHF.

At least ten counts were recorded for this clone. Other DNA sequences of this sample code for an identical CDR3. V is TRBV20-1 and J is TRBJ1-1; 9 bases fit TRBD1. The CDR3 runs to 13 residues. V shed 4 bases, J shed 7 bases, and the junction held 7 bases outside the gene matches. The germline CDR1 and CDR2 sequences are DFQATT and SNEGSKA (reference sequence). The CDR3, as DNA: TGCAGTGCTACCCCCGGGACAGGGAGTGAAGCTTTCTTT. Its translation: CSATPGTGSEAFF.

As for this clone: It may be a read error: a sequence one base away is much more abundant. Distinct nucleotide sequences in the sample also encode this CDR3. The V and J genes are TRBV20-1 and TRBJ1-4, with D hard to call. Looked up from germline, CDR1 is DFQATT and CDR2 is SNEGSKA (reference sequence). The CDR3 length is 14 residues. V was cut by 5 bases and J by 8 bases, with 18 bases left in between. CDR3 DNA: TGCAGTGCTCGTGAGGGAGGGAGGGCCGAAAAACTGTTTTTT. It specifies CSAREGGRAEKLFF.

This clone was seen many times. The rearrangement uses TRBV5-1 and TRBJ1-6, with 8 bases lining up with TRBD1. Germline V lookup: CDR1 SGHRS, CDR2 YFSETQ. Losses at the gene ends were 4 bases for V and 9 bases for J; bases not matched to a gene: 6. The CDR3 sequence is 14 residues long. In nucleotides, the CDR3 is TGCGCCAGCAGCCTGACAGGGGATGGTTCACCCCTCCACTTT. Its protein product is CASSLTGDGSPLHF.

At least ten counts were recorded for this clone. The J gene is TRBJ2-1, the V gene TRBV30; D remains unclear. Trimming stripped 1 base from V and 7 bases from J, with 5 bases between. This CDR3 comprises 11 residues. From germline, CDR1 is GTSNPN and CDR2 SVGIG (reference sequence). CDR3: CAWSAANEQFF. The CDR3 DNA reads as TGTGCCTGGAGTGCCGCGAATGAGCAGTTCTTC.

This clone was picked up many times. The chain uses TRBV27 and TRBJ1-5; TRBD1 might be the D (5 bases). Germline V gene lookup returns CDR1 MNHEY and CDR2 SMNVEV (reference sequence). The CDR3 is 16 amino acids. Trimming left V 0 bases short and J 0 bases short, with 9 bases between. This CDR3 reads CASSLSGGYSNQPQHF. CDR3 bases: TGTGCCAGCAGTTTATCGGGGGGTTATAGCAATCAGCCCCAGCATTTT.

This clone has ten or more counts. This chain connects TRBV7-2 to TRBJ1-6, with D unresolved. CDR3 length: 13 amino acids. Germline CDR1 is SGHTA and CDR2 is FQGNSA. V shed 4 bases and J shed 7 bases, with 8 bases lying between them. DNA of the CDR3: TGTGCCAGCAGCTCAGGCCCGAATTCACCCCTCCACTTT. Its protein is CASSSGPNSPLHF.

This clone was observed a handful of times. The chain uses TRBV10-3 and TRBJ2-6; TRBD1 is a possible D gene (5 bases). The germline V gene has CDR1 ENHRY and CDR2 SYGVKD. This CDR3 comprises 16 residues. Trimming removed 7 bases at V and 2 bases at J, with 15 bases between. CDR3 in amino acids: CAIIGDGEAGANVLTF. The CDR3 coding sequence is TGTGCCATCATAGGGGATGGAGAGGCTGGGGCCAACGTCCTGACTTTC.

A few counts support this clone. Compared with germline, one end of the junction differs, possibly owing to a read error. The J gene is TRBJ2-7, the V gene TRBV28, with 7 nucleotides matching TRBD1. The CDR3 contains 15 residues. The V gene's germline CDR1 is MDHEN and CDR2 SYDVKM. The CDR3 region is CASILCGTVYYEQYF. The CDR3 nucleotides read TGTGCCAGCATTTTATGTGGGACAGTATATTACGAGCAGTACTTC.

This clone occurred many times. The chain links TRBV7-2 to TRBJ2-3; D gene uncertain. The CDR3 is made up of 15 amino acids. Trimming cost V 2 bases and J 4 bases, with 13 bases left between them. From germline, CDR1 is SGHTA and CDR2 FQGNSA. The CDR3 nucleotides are TGTGCCAGCAGCTTAAACTTCATCACCTCAGATACGCAGTATTTT. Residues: CASSLNFITSDTQYF. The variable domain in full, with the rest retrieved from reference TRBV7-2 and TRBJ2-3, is GAGVSQSPSNKVTEKGKDVELRCDPISGHTALYWYRQSLGQGLEFLIYFQGNSAPDKSGLPSDRFSAERTGGSVSTLTIQRTQQEDSAVYLCASSLNFITSDTQYFGPGTRLTVL.

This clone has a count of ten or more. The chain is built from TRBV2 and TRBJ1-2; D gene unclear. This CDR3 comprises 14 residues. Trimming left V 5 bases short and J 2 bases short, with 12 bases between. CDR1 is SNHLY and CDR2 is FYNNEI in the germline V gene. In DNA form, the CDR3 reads TGTGCCAGCAGTTCAGGAGGAACGAACTATGGCTACACCTTC. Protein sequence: CASSSGGTNYGYTF.

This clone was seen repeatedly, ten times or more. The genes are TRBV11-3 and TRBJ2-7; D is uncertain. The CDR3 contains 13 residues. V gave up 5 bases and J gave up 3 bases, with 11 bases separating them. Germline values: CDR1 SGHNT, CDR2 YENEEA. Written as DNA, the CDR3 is TGTGCCAGCAGCCATGGACCAGGCTACGAGCAGTACTTC. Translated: CASSHGPGYEQYF.

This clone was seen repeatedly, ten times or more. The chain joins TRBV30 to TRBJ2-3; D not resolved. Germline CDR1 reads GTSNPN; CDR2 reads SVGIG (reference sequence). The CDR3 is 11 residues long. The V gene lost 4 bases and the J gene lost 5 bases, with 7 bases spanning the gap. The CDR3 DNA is TGTGCCTGGACCGGAAAAGATACGCAGTATTTT. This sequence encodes CAWTGKDTQYF. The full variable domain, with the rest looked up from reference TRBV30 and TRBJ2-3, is SQTIHQWPATLVQPVGSPLSLECTVEGTSNPNLYWYRQAAGRGLQLLFYSVGIGQISSEVPQNLSASRPQDRQFILSSKKLLLSDSGFYLCAWTGKDTQYFGPGTRLTVL.

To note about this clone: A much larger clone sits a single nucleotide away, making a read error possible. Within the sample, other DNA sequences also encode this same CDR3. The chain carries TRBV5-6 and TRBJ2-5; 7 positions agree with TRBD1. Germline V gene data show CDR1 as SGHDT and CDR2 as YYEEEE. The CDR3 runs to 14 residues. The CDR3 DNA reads TGTGCCAGCAGCCTGACAGGGCAGGCGGAGACCCAGTACTTT. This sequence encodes CASSLTGQAETQYF.

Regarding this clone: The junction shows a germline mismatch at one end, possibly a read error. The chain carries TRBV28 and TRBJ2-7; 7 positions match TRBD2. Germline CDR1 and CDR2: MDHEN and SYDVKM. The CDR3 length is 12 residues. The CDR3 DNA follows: TGTGCCAGCAGTTTAAAGGGAGGGGAGCAGGACTTC. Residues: CASSLKGGEQDF. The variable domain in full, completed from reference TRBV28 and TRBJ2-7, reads DVKVTQSSRYLVKRTGEKVFLECVQDMDHENMFWYRQDPGLGLRLIYFSYDVKMKEKGDIPEGYSVSREKKERFSLILESASTNQTSMYLCASSLKGGEQDFGPGTRLTVT.

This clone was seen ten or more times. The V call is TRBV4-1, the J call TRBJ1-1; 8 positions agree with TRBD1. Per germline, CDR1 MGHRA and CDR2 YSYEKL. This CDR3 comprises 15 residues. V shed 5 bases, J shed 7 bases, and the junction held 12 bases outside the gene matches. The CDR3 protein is CASSLQDRVTGEAFF. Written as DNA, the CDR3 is TGCGCCAGCAGCTTACAGGACAGGGTTACGGGTGAAGCTTTCTTT.

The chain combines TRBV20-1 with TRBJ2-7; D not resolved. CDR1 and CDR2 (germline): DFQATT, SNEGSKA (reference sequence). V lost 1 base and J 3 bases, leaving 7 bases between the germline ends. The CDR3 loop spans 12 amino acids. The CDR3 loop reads CSARGLVYEQYF. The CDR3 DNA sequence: TGCAGTGCTAGAGGACTCGTCTACGAGCAGTACTTC.

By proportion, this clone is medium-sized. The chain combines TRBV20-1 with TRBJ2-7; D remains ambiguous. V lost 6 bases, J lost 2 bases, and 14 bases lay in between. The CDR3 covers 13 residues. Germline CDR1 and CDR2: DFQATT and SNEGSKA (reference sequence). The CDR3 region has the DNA TGCAGTGCCAAAGGGCGATACACCTACGAGCAGTACTTC. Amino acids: CSAKGRYTYEQYF.

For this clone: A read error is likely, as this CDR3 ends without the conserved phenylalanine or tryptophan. The CDR3 here is CASRLPGTSSYEQYL. CDR3 DNA sequence: TGTGCCAGCAGACTTCCCGGGACATCGTCCTACGAGCAGTACCTC. This chain links TRBV6-2 or TRBV6-3 with TRBJ2-7; possibly TRBD1 for D (6 bases). Germline assignment: CDR1 MNHEY and CDR2 SVGEGT. Between the trimmed V and J ends, which lost 6 bases and 1 base, there was a span of 16 bases. CDR3 size: 15 residues.

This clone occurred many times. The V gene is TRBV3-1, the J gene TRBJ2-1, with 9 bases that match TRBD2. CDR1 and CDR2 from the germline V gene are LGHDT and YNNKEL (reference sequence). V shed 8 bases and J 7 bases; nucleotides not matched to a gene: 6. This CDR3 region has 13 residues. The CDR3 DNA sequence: TGTGCCAGCGGGACTAGCTCCTTGAATGAGCAGTTCTTC. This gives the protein CASGTSSLNEQFF.

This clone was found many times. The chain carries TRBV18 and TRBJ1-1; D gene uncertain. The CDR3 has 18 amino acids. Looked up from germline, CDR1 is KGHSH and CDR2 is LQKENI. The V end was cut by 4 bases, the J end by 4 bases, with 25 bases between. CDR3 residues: CASSQSNAGLNLATEAFF. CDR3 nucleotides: TGTGCCAGCTCACAATCTAACGCAGGATTAAACCTGGCCACTGAAGCTTTCTTT.

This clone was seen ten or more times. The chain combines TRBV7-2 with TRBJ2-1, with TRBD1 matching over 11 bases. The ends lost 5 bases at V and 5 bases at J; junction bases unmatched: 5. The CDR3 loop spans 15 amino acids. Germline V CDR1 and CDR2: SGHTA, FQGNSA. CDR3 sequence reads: CASSQRTGGNNEQFF. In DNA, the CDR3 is TGTGCCAGCAGCCAACGGACAGGGGGCAACAATGAGCAGTTCTTC. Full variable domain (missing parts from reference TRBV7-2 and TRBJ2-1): GAGVSQSPSNKVTEKGKDVELRCDPISGHTALYWYRQSLGQGLEFLIYFQGNSAPDKSGLPSDRFSAERTGGSVSTLTIQRTQQEDSAVYLCASSQRTGGNNEQFFGPGTRLTVL.